The 31 T cell receptor beta chains below all came from one sample that was sequenced in a study of T cell clones after liver transplantation. Using immunoSEQ multiplex PCR, the repertoire was profiled, and TCRdb retains in-frame clones only, with some absent. The table includes roughly 80,000 clones, roughly four fifths detected once. Sequencing used CD4+ T cells from blood, obtained approximately 3.5 years after liver transplant. These receptors were collected from a human patient who received a liver transplant. Some T cells here may be from the graft donor.

This clone was counted a single time. The V call is TRBV30, the J call TRBJ1-2; 7 nucleotides match TRBD1. Germline V CDR1 and CDR2: GTSNPN, SVGIG (reference sequence). The CDR3 runs to 14 residues. The trim removed 2 bases at V and 5 bases at J, leaving 8 bases unmatched. CDR3 protein: CAWSPQGQRYGYTF. The CDR3 DNA is TGTGCCTGGAGTCCCCAGGGACAGCGATATGGCTACACCTTC.

This clone was detected a few times. This chain joins TRBV7-8 and TRBJ1-2; D uncertain. CDR3 length: 13 residues. The germline CDR1 and CDR2 sequences are SGHVS and FQNEAQ. Trimming stripped 1 base from V and 4 bases from J, with 7 bases between. The CDR3 sequence: CASSLDGSYGYTF. Written as DNA, the CDR3 is TGTGCCAGCAGCTTAGACGGCTCCTATGGCTACACCTTC.

Turning to this clone: Within the sample, other DNA sequences also encode this same CDR3. V gene TRBV5-1 combines with J gene TRBJ2-5; perhaps TRBD2 as D (6 bases). Germline V CDR1 and CDR2: SGHRS, YFSETQ. The CDR3 has 14 amino acids. V gave up 0 bases and J gave up 6 bases, with 12 bases separating them. CDR3 in DNA: TGCGCCAGCAGCTTGGCGGGAGAGGGAAAGACCCAGTACTTC. It specifies CASSLAGEGKTQYF. Based on the CDR3 plus reference TRBV5-1 and TRBJ2-5, the full variable domain is KAGVTQTPRYLIKTRGQQVTLSCSPISGHRSVSWYQQTPGQGLQFLFEYFSETQRNKGNFPGRFSGRQFSNSRSEMNVSTLELGDSALYLCASSLAGEGKTQYFGPGTRLLVL.

The table lists this clone with a count of one. The CDR3 loop is CAGRGQTPYEQYF. CDR3 sequence (DNA): TGTGCCGGCCGGGGACAGACCCCCTACGAGCAGTACTTC. This chain connects TRBV2 to TRBJ2-7; 7 bases align to TRBD1. The V segment lost 11 bases and the J segment 2 bases; nucleotides outside the gene matches: 9. The CDR3 contains 13 residues. The germline V gene has CDR1 SNHLY and CDR2 FYNNEI.

The count of this clone is one. J is TRBJ2-3 and V is TRBV5-1, with 7 nucleotides matching TRBD2. The length of the CDR3 is 14 residues. Germline-derived CDR1 and CDR2 are SGHRS and YFSETQ. The J segment lost 4 bases and the V segment lost 0 bases, leaving 2 bases of the junction unmatched. The CDR3 here is CASSLGLAADTQYF. CDR3 coding DNA: TGCGCCAGCAGCTTGGGCCTAGCGGCAGATACGCAGTATTTT.

This clone was seen a handful of times. The V call is TRBV7-8, the J call TRBJ2-3; D is unresolved. CDR1 SGHVS and CDR2 FQNEAQ come from the germline V gene. Trimming cost V 1 base and J 6 bases, with 5 bases left between them. This CDR3 contains 12 residues. CDR3 protein: CASSLGYDTQYF. The CDR3 DNA is TGTGCCAGCAGCTTAGGGTACGATACGCAGTATTTT.

V is TRBV6-6 and J is TRBJ2-1, with 13 bases that match TRBD2. Trimming removed 4 bases from V and 6 bases from J; junction bases left unmatched: 3. The germline V gene encodes CDR1 MNHNY and CDR2 SVGAGI (reference sequence). There are 15 residues in the CDR3. DNA for the CDR3: TGTGCCAGCAGTTCGGGACTAGCGGGACTCAATGAGCAGTTCTTC. Its protein is CASSSGLAGLNEQFF.

This rearrangement joins TRBV7-9 to TRBJ1-4; D call uncertain. The V gene lost 2 bases and the J gene lost 4 bases, with 11 bases spanning the gap. The CDR3 runs to 15 residues. Germline values: CDR1 SEHNR, CDR2 FQNEAQ (reference sequence). The CDR3 sequence: CASSLPREGNEKLFF. The CDR3 nucleotides are TGTGCCAGCAGCTTACCAAGGGAGGGTAATGAAAAACTGTTTTTT. The whole variable domain, filled in from reference TRBV7-9 and TRBJ1-4, reads DTGVSQNPRHKITKRGQNVTFRCDPISEHNRLYWYRQTLGQGPEFLTYFQNEAQLEKSRLLSDRFSAERPKGSFSTLEIQRTEQGDSAMYLCASSLPREGNEKLFFGSGTQLSVL.

This clone showed up just once. J is TRBJ2-1 and V is TRBV7-8; 8 positions match TRBD2. This CDR3 region has 17 residues. The junction had 16 bases not matched to a gene; V was cut back by 3 bases and J by 9 bases. Germline V lookup: CDR1 SGHVS, CDR2 FQNEAQ. The DNA for the CDR3 is TGTGCCAGCAGCTTTGGGGGGGCTAGCGGGCGAGTAGGTGAGCAGTTCTTC. This codes for CASSFGGASGRVGEQFF. Full variable domain (remainder filled in from reference TRBV7-8 and TRBJ2-1): GAGVSQSPRYKVAKRGQDVALRCDPISGHVSLFWYQQALGQGPEFLTYFQNEAQLDKSGLPSDRFFAERPEGSVSTLKIQRTQQEDSAVYLCASSFGGASGRVGEQFFGPGTRLTVL.

The J gene is TRBJ2-3, the V gene TRBV30; 10 positions match TRBD2. The CDR3 is 15 amino acids. Trimming cost V 7 bases and J 3 bases; bases outside gene matches: 10. The germline CDR1 and CDR2 sequences are GTSNPN and SVGIG (reference sequence). Here the CDR3 reads CASAPGLAATDTQYF. The CDR3 DNA sequence: TGTGCCTCCGCCCCAGGACTAGCGGCTACAGATACGCAGTATTTT.

A note on this clone: The sample holds other DNA sequences that translate to the same CDR3. The chain employs TRBV30 and TRBJ2-3, with 7 bases lining up with TRBD2. Germline CDR1 is GTSNPN and CDR2 is SVGIG (reference sequence). The CDR3 has 11 amino acids. V lost 4 bases and J lost 6; bases outside the gene matches: 1. CDR3 residues: CAWTGGDTQYF. The CDR3 coding sequence is TGTGCCTGGACCGGGGGGGATACGCAGTATTTT. The whole variable domain, remainder taken from reference TRBV30 and TRBJ2-3, is SQTIHQWPATLVQPVGSPLSLECTVEGTSNPNLYWYRQAAGRGLQLLFYSVGIGQISSEVPQNLSASRPQDRQFILSSKKLLLSDSGFYLCAWTGGDTQYFGPGTRLTVL.

V and J are TRBV18 and TRBJ2-3, with 8 positions matching TRBD2. Germline CDR1 reads KGHSH; CDR2 reads LQKENI. This CDR3 comprises 15 residues. Unmatched junction bases numbered 3, after V lost 4 bases and J lost 0 bases. The CDR3 nucleotides are TGTGCCAGCTCACGACTAGCGACTAGCACAGATACGCAGTATTTT. Translated, it gives CASSRLATSTDTQYF. Together with reference TRBV18 and TRBJ2-3, the CDR3 gives the full variable domain: NAGVMQNPRHLVRRRGQEARLRCSPMKGHSHVYWYRQLPEEGLKFMVYLQKENIIDESGMPKERFSAEFPKEGPSILRIQQVVRGDSAAYFCASSRLATSTDTQYFGPGTRLTVL.

A note on this clone: The sample holds other DNA sequences that translate to the same CDR3. J is TRBJ1-2 and V is TRBV29-1; D is undetermined. Between the trimmed V and J ends, which lost 1 base and 5 bases, there was a span of 2 bases. The V gene's germline CDR1 is SQVTM and CDR2 ANQGSEA. The CDR3 loop spans 10 amino acids. CDR3 residues: CSVEGYGYTF. The CDR3 coding sequence is TGCAGCGTTGAAGGATATGGCTACACCTTC.

The chain is built from TRBV7-3 and TRBJ2-2; 7 bases match TRBD2. Germline CDR1 is SGHTA and CDR2 is FQGTGA. The CDR3 covers 17 residues. With 4 bases clipped from V and 5 bases from J, the junction kept 13 bases outside the gene matches. Here the CDR3 reads CASSSLPAGVGTGELFF. CDR3 nucleotide sequence: TGTGCCAGCAGCTCCCTCCCTGCGGGAGTGGGGACCGGGGAGCTGTTTTTT.

The chain uses TRBV2 and TRBJ2-1; D is possibly TRBD1 (5 bases). Germline loops: CDR1 SNHLY, CDR2 FYNNEI. This CDR3 is built from 17 residues. V was trimmed by 1 base and J by 8 bases, leaving 21 bases between them. The DNA for the CDR3 is TGTGCCAGCAGTGAAGGAGGTCTGGACAACTATGCCGATGAGCAGTTCTTC. This translates into CASSEGGLDNYADEQFF.

The chain employs TRBV7-6 and TRBJ2-1, with TRBD2 matching over 8 bases. V trimming: 4 bases; J trimming: 9 bases; junction bases outside the gene matches: 14. The germline V gene has CDR1 SGHVS and CDR2 FNYEAQ. This CDR3 comprises 16 residues. DNA of the CDR3: TGTGCCAGCAGCTCAATAGCGGGACCTGGCCCAGGTGAGCAGTTCTTC. It encodes CASSSIAGPGPGEQFF.

This chain uses TRBV9 with TRBJ2-1; 8 bases line up with TRBD2. CDR1 is SGDLS, CDR2 YYNGEE, per germline. V gave up 0 bases and J gave up 6 bases; unmatched junction bases: 8. The CDR3 length is 16 residues. CDR3 region: CASSVAPPAGVNEQFF. As DNA, the CDR3 is TGTGCCAGCAGCGTAGCCCCTCCAGCGGGAGTCAATGAGCAGTTCTTC.

This clone came up a few times. The chain combines TRBV28 with TRBJ1-5; 8 bases are a match to TRBD1. This CDR3 has 15 amino acids. Germline V gene sequence: CDR1 MDHEN, CDR2 SYDVKM. The J segment lost 6 bases and the V segment lost 5 bases, leaving 9 bases of the junction unmatched. CDR3 loop: CASSPSTGVGQPQHF. CDR3 coding DNA: TGTGCCAGCAGTCCCTCGACAGGGGTCGGTCAGCCCCAGCATTTT.

The chain links TRBV28 to TRBJ1-2, with D maybe TRBD1 (6 bases). The CDR3 runs 14 residues. Germline V gene data show CDR1 as MDHEN and CDR2 as SYDVKM. V gave up 6 bases and J gave up 7 bases, with 18 bases separating them. The CDR3 DNA reads TGTGCCAGCAGACTAACAGGGCGAGTAGGTGGCTACACCTTC. It is translated as CASRLTGRVGGYTF.

This chain links TRBV5-1 with TRBJ2-2; D may correspond to TRBD1 or TRBD2 (6 bases each). The CDR3 has 14 amino acids. CDR1 is SGHRS, CDR2 YFSETQ, per germline. Trimming shortened V by 4 bases and J by 12 bases, and 19 bases separated the two germline ends. The CDR3 DNA sequence: TGCGCCAGCAGCACGGATTCCACAGGGAGGCAGCTGTTTTTT. Translation: CASSTDSTGRQLFF.

Many counts were recorded for this clone. The chain couples TRBV6-6 to TRBJ2-1; 8 nucleotides agree with TRBD1. The V and J ends lost 5 bases and 6 bases, in that order; junction bases with no gene match: 9. The germline gives CDR1 MNHNY, CDR2 SVGAGI (reference sequence). This CDR3 comprises 15 residues. The CDR3 DNA follows: TGTGCCAGCAGTAGGACAGGGTTTGGGATCAATGAGCAGTTCTTC. This encodes CASSRTGFGINEQFF.

V is TRBV7-9 and J is TRBJ2-7, with unresolved D. The CDR3 runs to 13 residues. The germline CDR1 and CDR2 sequences are SEHNR and FQNEAQ (reference sequence). V shed 4 bases and J shed 5 bases, with 12 bases lying between them. CDR3 amino acids: CASSSGRFHEQYF. The DNA for the CDR3 is TGTGCCAGCAGCTCCGGACGGTTCCACGAGCAGTACTTC.

This chain connects TRBV28 to TRBJ1-1; D remains unclear. In germline, CDR1 is MDHEN, CDR2 SYDVKM. This CDR3 comprises 16 residues. Between the trimmed V and J ends, which lost 3 bases and 4 bases, there was a span of 18 bases. CDR3 sequence: CASSFDLGNLGTEAFF. CDR3 nucleotides: TGTGCCAGCAGTTTCGATTTAGGGAATTTGGGCACTGAAGCTTTCTTT. The full variable domain, in which reference TRBV28 and TRBJ1-1 provide the parts outside the CDR3, is DVKVTQSSRYLVKRTGEKVFLECVQDMDHENMFWYRQDPGLGLRLIYFSYDVKMKEKGDIPEGYSVSREKKERFSLILESASTNQTSMYLCASSFDLGNLGTEAFFGQGTRLTVV.

The chain is built from TRBV28 and TRBJ1-5, with 8 bases lining up with TRBD1. The CDR3 runs 14 residues. Germline loops: CDR1 MDHEN, CDR2 SYDVKM. J was trimmed by 4 bases and V by 5 bases; bases with no gene match: 4. The CDR3 DNA sequence: TGTGCCAGCAGTGGGACAGGCTATAATCAGCCCCAGCATTTT. Translation gives CASSGTGYNQPQHF.

The chain links TRBV9 to TRBJ1-3; D gene unclear. Germline V gene lookup returns CDR1 SGDLS and CDR2 YYNGEE. The V end was cut by 0 bases, the J end by 4 bases, with 2 bases between. This CDR3 has 12 residues. The DNA of the CDR3 is TGTGCCAGCAGCGTAGCCGGAAACACCATATATTTT. It codes for CASSVAGNTIYF.

As concerns this clone: A junction boundary mismatches the germline segment, possibly from a read error. The chain joins TRBV6-1 to TRBJ2-3; 8 bases fit TRBD2. The CDR3 spans 15 residues. The germline CDR1 and CDR2 sequences are MNHNS and SASEGT. The chain's CDR3 is CASREAGESRDTQYF. The CDR3 bases are TGTGCCAGCAGAGAAGCGGGAGAGTCAAGGGATACGCAGTATTTT.

This chain joins TRBV7-2 and TRBJ2-3, with 9 bases lining up with TRBD1. The CDR3 loop spans 15 amino acids. Losses at the gene ends were 5 bases for V and 6 bases for J; bases not matched to a gene: 9. Per the germline V gene, CDR1 is SGHTA and CDR2 is FQGNSA. Written as DNA, the CDR3 is TGTGCCAGCAGCCCGGGGACAGGGCAAGCTGATACGCAGTATTTT. This translates into CASSPGTGQADTQYF.

The sample holds a few counts of this clone. The rearrangement uses TRBV27 and TRBJ1-1, with a possible D match to TRBD1 (5 bases). This CDR3 region has 13 residues. V shed 11 bases and J shed 0 bases, with 13 bases lying between them. Per the germline V gene, CDR1 is MNHEY and CDR2 is SMNVEV (reference sequence). CDR3 protein: CASKMTVNTEAFF. DNA of the CDR3: TGTGCCTCCAAAATGACAGTGAACACTGAAGCTTTCTTT.

This chain links TRBV11-2 with TRBJ2-3; D is unclear. Germline CDR1 reads SGHAT; CDR2 reads FQNNGV. The CDR3 covers 15 residues. The germline V and J ends were trimmed by 4 bases and 1 base, with 12 bases remaining between them. DNA of the CDR3: TGTGCCAGCAGCTCCATAGATGGTGGCACAGATACGCAGTATTTT. It encodes CASSSIDGGTDTQYF.

The V call is TRBV5-1, the J call TRBJ2-3; 7 positions agree with TRBD2. The CDR3 loop spans 15 amino acids. The germline gives CDR1 SGHRS, CDR2 YFSETQ. V lost 4 bases to trimming and J lost 0 bases; unmatched junction nucleotides: 5. The CDR3 coding sequence is TGCGCCAGCAGCCCCACTAGCGCGAGCACAGATACGCAGTATTTT. Residues: CASSPTSASTDTQYF. Full variable domain (missing parts from reference TRBV5-1 and TRBJ2-3): KAGVTQTPRYLIKTRGQQVTLSCSPISGHRSVSWYQQTPGQGLQFLFEYFSETQRNKGNFPGRFSGRQFSNSRSEMNVSTLELGDSALYLCASSPTSASTDTQYFGPGTRLTVL.

The chain is built from TRBV28 and TRBJ2-1; D remains unclear. This CDR3 region has 12 residues. Trimming pared 3 bases from V and 10 bases from J, leaving 10 bases between. Germline V CDR1 and CDR2: MDHEN, SYDVKM. The CDR3: CASSLVPHEQFF. For the CDR3, the DNA is TGTGCCAGCAGTTTGGTCCCCCACGAGCAGTTCTTC. Supplemented by reference TRBV28 and TRBJ2-1, the full variable domain reads DVKVTQSSRYLVKRTGEKVFLECVQDMDHENMFWYRQDPGLGLRLIYFSYDVKMKEKGDIPEGYSVSREKKERFSLILESASTNQTSMYLCASSLVPHEQFFGPGTRLTVL.